One and the same sample provided the 3 T cell receptor beta chains below, sequenced in a study of CD8 T cells in ankylosing spondylitis. TCRdb passed the 5' RACE reads through MiXCR, listing each CDR3 protein once. The sample contains about 36,000 distinct CDR3 sequences, around 15% of which appear only once. The sequenced sample was synovial fluid, either unsorted or a sorted T cell fraction (not recorded which). These receptors originate from a male donor with ankylosing spondylitis.

This clonotype has at least ten counts. J is TRBJ2-4 and V is TRBV14, with 7 bases aligning to TRBD1. This CDR3 comprises 20 residues. Germline assignment: CDR1 SGHDN and CDR2 FVKESK. V shed 0 bases and J 5 bases; nucleotides not matched to a gene: 19. The CDR3 DNA reads as TGTGCCAGCAGCCAAGACCCATTACAGGGGAAAATGTCTATAGAAAACATTCAGTACTTC. It codes for CASSQDPLQGKMSIENIQYF.

The rearrangement uses TRBV5-1 and TRBJ2-7; 8 nucleotides match TRBD1. Trimming removed 4 bases from V and 3 bases from J; junction bases left unmatched: 9. The CDR3 is 15 amino acids. The germline gives CDR1 SGHRS, CDR2 YFSETQ. The CDR3 DNA reads as TGCGCCAGCAGCCCGTCAGGGGGCTATCTCTACGAGCAGTACTTC. This gives the protein CASSPSGGYLYEQYF.

This sequence joins TRBV12-3 or TRBV12-4 and TRBJ2-1; no definite D call. Trimming took 4 bases from V and 8 from J, leaving 9 bases between them. The CDR3 is 12 residues long. The CDR3 here is CASSYSGHEQFF. CDR3 DNA sequence: TGTGCCAGCAGTTACAGTGGGCATGAGCAGTTCTTC.